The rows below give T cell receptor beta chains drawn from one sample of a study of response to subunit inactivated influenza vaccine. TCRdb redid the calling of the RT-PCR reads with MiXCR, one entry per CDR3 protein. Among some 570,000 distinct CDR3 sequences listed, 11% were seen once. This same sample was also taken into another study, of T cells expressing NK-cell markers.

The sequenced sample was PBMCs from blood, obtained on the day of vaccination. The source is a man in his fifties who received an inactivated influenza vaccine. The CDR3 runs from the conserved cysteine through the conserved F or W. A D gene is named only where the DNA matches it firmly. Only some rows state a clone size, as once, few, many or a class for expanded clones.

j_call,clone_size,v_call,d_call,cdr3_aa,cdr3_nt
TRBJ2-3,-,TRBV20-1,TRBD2,CSASQAGSTDTQYF,TGCAGTGCTAGCCAAGCGGGGAGCACAGATACGCAGTATTTT
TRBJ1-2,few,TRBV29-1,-,CSVPNFNYGYTF,TGCAGCGTTCCTAACTTTAACTATGGCTACACCTTC
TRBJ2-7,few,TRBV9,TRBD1,CASSVAWDRGSGEQYF,TGTGCCAGCAGCGTAGCGTGGGACAGGGGTAGTGGCGAGCAGTACTTC
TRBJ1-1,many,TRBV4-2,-,CASSQTRGRTEAFF,TGTGCCAGCAGCCAAACCAGGGGTAGGACTGAAGCTTTCTTT
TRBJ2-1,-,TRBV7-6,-,CASSLLGFNEQFF,TGTGCCAGCAGCTTATTAGGTTTCAATGAGCAGTTCTTC
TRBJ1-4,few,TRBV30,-,CAGAGDSEKLFF,TGTGCCGGGGCAGGGGATTCTGAAAAACTGTTTTTT
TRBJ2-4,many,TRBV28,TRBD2,CASSTETSGLAKNIQYF,TGTGCCAGCAGTACCGAGACTAGCGGCTTAGCCAAAAACATTCAGTACTTC
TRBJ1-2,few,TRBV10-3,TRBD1,CAISDRAVNYGYTF,TGTGCCATCAGCGACAGGGCCGTGAACTATGGCTACACCTTC
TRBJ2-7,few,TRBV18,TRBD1,CASSPTTGNEQYF,TGTGCCAGCTCACCAACGACAGGGAACGAGCAGTACTTC
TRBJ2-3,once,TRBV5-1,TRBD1,CASSSGDSSTDTQYF,TGCGCCAGCAGCTCCGGGGACAGTAGCACAGATACGCAGTATTTT
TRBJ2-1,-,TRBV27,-,CASTQGASGFNEQFF,TGTGCCAGCACCCAGGGGGCTAGCGGTTTCAATGAGCAGTTCTTC
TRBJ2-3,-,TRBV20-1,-,CSARAIRSTDTQYF,TGCAGTGCTAGAGCAATTCGTAGCACAGATACGCAGTATTTT
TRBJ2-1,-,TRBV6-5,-,CASSYSSSALGQFF,TGTGCCAGCAGTTACTCGAGTTCAGCCCTTGGGCAGTTCTTC
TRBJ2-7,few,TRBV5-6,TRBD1,CASSYPGGGDEQYF,TGTGCCAGCAGCTATCCAGGGGGCGGCGACGAGCAGTACTTC
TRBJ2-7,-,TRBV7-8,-,CASSLEQRSYEQYF,TGTGCCAGCAGCTTAGAACAGCGGTCCTACGAGCAGTACTTC
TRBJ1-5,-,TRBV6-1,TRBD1,CASSDSTGQQPQHF,TGTGCCAGCAGTGATTCGACAGGGCAACAGCCCCAGCATTTT
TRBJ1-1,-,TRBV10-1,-,CASRKQGTTEAFF,TGCGCCAGCAGAAAACAGGGCACTACTGAAGCTTTCTTT
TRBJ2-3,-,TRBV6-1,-,CASTIQGGDTQYF,TGTGCCAGCACCATACAGGGAGGAGATACGCAGTATTTT
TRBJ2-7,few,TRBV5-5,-,CASSLVASPSYEQYF,TGTGCCAGCAGCTTGGTGGCCAGCCCCTCCTACGAGCAGTACTTC
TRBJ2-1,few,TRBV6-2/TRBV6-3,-,CASSYGLWVGSGSQIGQFF,TGTGCCAGCAGTTACGGGTTGTGGGTAGGATCCGGCAGCCAGATTGGGCAGTTCTTC
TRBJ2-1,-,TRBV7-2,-,CASSLALGSSYNEQFF,TGTGCCAGCAGCTTAGCTTTGGGTAGCTCCTACAATGAGCAGTTCTTC
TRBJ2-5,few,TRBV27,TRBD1,CASSSQGAGQYF,TGTGCCAGCAGTTCCCAGGGGGCGGGCCAGTACTTC
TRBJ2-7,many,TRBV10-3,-,CAITHDSGSYEQYF,TGTGCCATCACCCATGATAGCGGATCCTACGAGCAGTACTTC
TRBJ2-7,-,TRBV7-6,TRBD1,CASSLARGQGAARLYEQYF,TGTGCCAGCAGCTTAGCTAGGGGACAGGGGGCCGCAAGATTATACGAGCAGTACTTC
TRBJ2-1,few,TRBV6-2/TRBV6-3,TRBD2,CATQQGGFNEQFF,TGTGCCACCCAGCAGGGAGGGTTCAATGAGCAGTTCTTC
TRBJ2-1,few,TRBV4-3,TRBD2,CASSQGGGRDNEQFF,TGCGCCAGCAGCCAAGGTGGCGGGAGAGACAATGAGCAGTTCTTC
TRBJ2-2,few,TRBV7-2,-,CASSLEEGLRTGELFF,TGTGCCAGCAGCTTAGAGGAGGGGCTAAGGACCGGGGAGCTGTTTTTT
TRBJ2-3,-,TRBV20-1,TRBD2,CSASRPSGPSTDTQYF,TGCAGTGCTAGTAGACCTAGCGGCCCTAGCACAGATACGCAGTATTTT
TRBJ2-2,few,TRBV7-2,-,CASSQEQPLNTGELFF,TGTGCCAGCAGCCAGGAGCAGCCCCTAAACACCGGGGAGCTGTTTTTT
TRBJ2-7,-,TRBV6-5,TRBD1,CASSGTAWEQYF,TGTGCCAGCAGCGGGACAGCTTGGGAGCAGTACTTC
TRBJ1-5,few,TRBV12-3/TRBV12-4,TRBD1,CASSPGTGINQPQHF,TGTGCCAGCAGTCCCGGGACAGGGATTAATCAGCCCCAGCATTTT
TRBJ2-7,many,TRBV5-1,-,CASSPLGGETYEQYF,TGCGCCAGCAGCCCCCTCGGAGGGGAGACCTACGAGCAGTACTTC
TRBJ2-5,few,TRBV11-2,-,CASSEEYHETQYF,TGTGCCAGCAGCGAAGAATACCACGAGACCCAGTACTTC
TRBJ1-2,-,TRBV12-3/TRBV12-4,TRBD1,CASSFDSTGTYGYTF,TGTGCCAGCAGTTTTGATTCGACAGGGACTTATGGCTACACCTTC
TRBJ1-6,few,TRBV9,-,CASSAEGGALVSPLHF,TGTGCCAGCAGCGCCGAGGGGGGGGCCTTAGTTTCACCCCTCCACTTT
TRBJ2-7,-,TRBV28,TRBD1,CASSPVTGADYEQYF,TGTGCCAGCAGTCCCGTGACAGGGGCCGACTACGAGCAGTACTTC
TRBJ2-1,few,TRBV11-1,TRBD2,CASSLGSGRTLIFNEQFF,TGTGCCAGCAGCTTGGGTAGCGGGAGGACCCTGATTTTCAATGAGCAGTTCTTC
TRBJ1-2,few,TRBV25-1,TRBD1,CASSESSQGFYGYTF,TGTGCCAGCAGTGAATCTTCACAGGGGTTCTATGGCTACACCTTC
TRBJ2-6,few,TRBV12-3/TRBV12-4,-,CASRNHTGIGANVLTF,TGTGCCAGCAGAAATCATACAGGGATTGGGGCCAACGTCCTGACTTTC
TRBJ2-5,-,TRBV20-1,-,CSARFAPETQYF,TGCAGTGCTAGATTTGCTCCGGAGACCCAGTACTTC
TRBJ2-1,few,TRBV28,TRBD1,CASSLRLRNRGLLNEQFF,TGTGCCAGCAGTTTACGTTTAAGAAATAGGGGGCTATTGAATGAGCAGTTCTTC
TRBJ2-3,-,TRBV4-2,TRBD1,CASSRDRDADTQYF,TGTGCCAGCAGCCGCGACAGGGATGCAGATACGCAGTATTTT
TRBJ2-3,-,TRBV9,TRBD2,CASSPRSVAGGGTDTQYF,TGTGCCAGCAGCCCCCGGTCTGTGGCGGGGGGTGGCACAGATACGCAGTATTTT